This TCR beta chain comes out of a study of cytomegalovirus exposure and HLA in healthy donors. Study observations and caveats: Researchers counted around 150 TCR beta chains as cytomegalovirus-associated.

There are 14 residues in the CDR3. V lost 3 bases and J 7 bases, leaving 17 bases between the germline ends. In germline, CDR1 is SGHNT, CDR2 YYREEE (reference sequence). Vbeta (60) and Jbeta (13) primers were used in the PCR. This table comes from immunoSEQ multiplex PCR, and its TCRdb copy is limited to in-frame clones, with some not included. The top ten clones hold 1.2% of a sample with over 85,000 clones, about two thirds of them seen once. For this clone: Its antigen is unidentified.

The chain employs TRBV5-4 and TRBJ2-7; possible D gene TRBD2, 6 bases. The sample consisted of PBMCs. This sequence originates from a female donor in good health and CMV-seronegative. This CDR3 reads CASSWAGPLGEQYF. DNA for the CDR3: TGTGCCAGCAGCTGGGCGGGGCCTCTGGGGGAGCAGTACTTC.